This T cell receptor (beta chain) was profiled in a study of molecular identifiers for immune sequencing clone quantification. Turning to the study itself: Replicates partitioned RNA from about 20,000 or 100,000 naive CD8 cells into five parts, sequencing four.

As for this clonotype: The junction shows a germline mismatch at one end, possibly a read error.

Using its own MiXCR run on the PCR reads, TCRdb lists one record per CDR3 protein. This sample has about 510,000 distinct CDR3 sequences, with 25% found just once. The sequence came from a human donor in good health. Some libraries in this study had Jurkat cell RNA spiked in. Sequencing used naive CD8+ T cells from blood, with Jurkat cell RNA spiked in. Subset defined: FACS-sorted CD8+CD4-CCR7+CD45RA+ naive T cells.

CDR3 sequence (DNA): TGTGCCAGCAGCCAGAATATGGACGGGACAGGGTATTTCCAACAGACCCAGTACTTC. Translation gives CASSQNMDGTGYFQQTQYF. V usage is TRBV2 and J usage is TRBJ2-5, with TRBD1 matching over 9 bases. The CDR3 is 19 amino acids. Germline lookup yields CDR1 SNHLY and CDR2 FYNNEI.